These 22 T cell receptor beta chains share one sample of origin, sequenced in a study of blood T cell repertoires in COVID-19. Sequencing used immunoSEQ multiplex PCR; TCRdb keeps in-frame clones, though not all of them. The table shows roughly 150,000 clones, with approximately 82% occurring only once. The source material was peripheral blood. These receptors all stem from a human donor with acute or convalescent COVID-19. The donor label of this sample is uncertain.

The genes are TRBV12-5 and TRBJ1-5; D unresolved. Trimming removed 3 bases from V and 2 bases from J, with 14 bases in between. The CDR3 runs to 16 residues. Germline V gene sequence: CDR1 LGHNT, CDR2 FRNRAP. The CDR3 reads CASGFIHSGGNQPQHF. DNA of the CDR3: TGTGCTAGTGGTTTTATACACAGTGGTGGCAATCAGCCCCAGCATTTT.

The chain joins TRBV7-8 to TRBJ2-7, with TRBD2 as a possible D gene (5 bases). V lost 5 bases and J lost 0, with 11 bases in between. The length of the CDR3 is 14 residues. Germline assignment: CDR1 SGHVS and CDR2 FQNEAQ. CDR3 loop: CASSRDRGSYEQYF. In nucleotides, the CDR3 is TGTGCCAGCAGCCGGGATCGGGGCTCCTACGAGCAGTACTTC.

In DNA form, the CDR3 reads TGTGCCAGCAGCTTGACGGACACTGAAGCTTTCTTT. Translation gives CASSLTDTEAFF. The chain has TRBV5-4 and TRBJ1-1, with no clear D. Trimming shortened V by 1 base and J by 3 bases, and 4 bases separated the two germline ends. The CDR3 loop spans 12 amino acids. Germline CDR1 is SGHNT and CDR2 is YYREEE (reference sequence).

The chain employs TRBV5-1 and TRBJ1-2; D possibly corresponds to TRBD1 (6 bases). Germline V CDR1 and CDR2: SGHRS, YFSETQ. CDR3 length: 14 residues. V gave up 0 bases and J gave up 6 bases, with 12 bases separating them. The CDR3 sequence: CASSLGAAGDGYTF. CDR3 nucleotide sequence: TGCGCCAGCAGCTTGGGAGCGGCAGGGGATGGCTACACCTTC.

For the CDR3, the DNA is TGCGCCAGCAGCCATGACCCGGGACAGCCCACAGATACGCAGTATTTT. Amino acids: CASSHDPGQPTDTQYF. This chain connects TRBV4-1 to TRBJ2-3; 7 positions agree with TRBD1. Unmatched junction bases numbered 8, after V lost 3 bases and J lost 2 bases. Germline loops: CDR1 MGHRA, CDR2 YSYEKL. This CDR3 region has 16 residues.

In its sample, this clone was seen once. The rearrangement uses TRBV12-3 or TRBV12-4 and TRBJ1-2, with 9 bases aligning to TRBD1. The length of the CDR3 is 13 residues. J lost 4 bases, V lost 6 bases, and 3 bases had no gene match. This chain's CDR3 is CASRRDRAYGYTF. The CDR3 nucleotides are TGTGCCAGCAGAAGGGACAGGGCCTATGGCTACACCTTC.

This clone has just one count. The chain joins TRBV12-5 to TRBJ2-3; 10 bases are shared with TRBD2. The CDR3 runs to 15 residues. CDR1 and CDR2 from the germline V gene are LGHNT and FRNRAP. V trimming: 0 bases; J trimming: 7 bases; junction bases outside the gene matches: 4. CDR3 region: CASGLVAGGTHTQYF. CDR3 nucleotides: TGTGCTAGTGGTTTGGTAGCGGGGGGGACCCATACGCAGTATTTT.

The chain links TRBV7-3 to TRBJ2-1, with D maybe TRBD2 (6 bases). Germline V gene data show CDR1 as SGHTA and CDR2 as FQGTGA. The CDR3 has 13 amino acids. Deletions cut 6 bases from V and 5 bases from J, with 11 bases between. The CDR3 bases are TGTGCCAGCAGTGGCGGGATCCACAATGAGCAGTTCTTC. Its protein is CASSGGIHNEQFF. Filled out from reference TRBV7-3 and TRBJ2-1, the complete variable domain reads GAGVSQTPSNKVTEKGKYVELRCDPISGHTALYWYRQSLGQGPEFLIYFQGTGAADDSGLPNDRFFAVRPEGSVSTLKIQRTERGDSAVYLCASSGGIHNEQFFGPGTRLTVL.

The chain couples TRBV9 to TRBJ2-5; D is possibly TRBD2 (6 bases). The germline V and J ends were trimmed by 2 bases and 5 bases, with 16 bases remaining between them. The length of the CDR3 is 15 residues. Germline CDR1 and CDR2: SGDLS and YYNGEE. DNA of the CDR3: TGTGCCAGCAGCGTCCAAGGGACGGGAGCGGAGACCCAGTACTTC. Translating it yields CASSVQGTGAETQYF.

This clone has just one count. J is TRBJ1-2 and V is TRBV2, with TRBD1 matching over 7 bases. Looked up from germline, CDR1 is SNHLY and CDR2 is FYNNEI. This CDR3 spans 12 amino acids. Trimming at V came to 8 bases and at J to 4 bases, leaving 4 bases not matched to a gene. The CDR3 is CASGGQRYGYTF. CDR3 coding DNA: TGTGCCAGCGGGGGACAGCGCTATGGCTACACCTTC.

The rearrangement uses TRBV5-1 and TRBJ1-3; TRBD1 matches 7 bases. Germline V gene data show CDR1 as SGHRS and CDR2 as YFSETQ. The V gene end was trimmed by 0 bases and the J gene end by 0 bases; junction bases not matched to a gene: 6. There are 17 residues in the CDR3. The CDR3 DNA is TGCGCCAGCAGCTTGGAGTACAGGGGACTCTCTGGAAACACCATATATTTT. This translates into CASSLEYRGLSGNTIYF.

The rearrangement links TRBV1 to TRBJ1-2; the table names TRBD1, a call not compared with the DNA. TRBV1 is deemed a pseudogene. This CDR3 is built from 17 residues. In DNA, the CDR3 is TGCACCAGCAGCCAAGTGGCCTGGACAGGAGCTAACTATGGCTACACCTTC. This translates into CTSSQVAWTGANYGYTF.

The rearrangement uses TRBV18 and TRBJ2-5, with 9 bases identical to TRBD2. The CDR3 consists of 17 residues. With 3 bases clipped from V and 1 base from J, the junction kept 9 bases outside the gene matches. Germline V lookup: CDR1 KGHSH, CDR2 LQKENI. The CDR3 protein is CASSPALKRGVQETQYF. In DNA, the CDR3 is TGTGCCAGCTCACCGGCCTTGAAGCGGGGGGTCCAAGAGACCCAGTACTTC.

The V call is TRBV2, the J call TRBJ2-1; 10 bases are shared with TRBD2. Germline V lookup: CDR1 SNHLY, CDR2 FYNNEI. CDR3 length: 14 residues. J was trimmed by 6 bases and V by 4 bases; bases with no gene match: 3. The CDR3 loop reads CASSGQRGGNEQFF. The CDR3 region has the DNA TGTGCCAGCAGTGGGCAGCGGGGGGGCAATGAGCAGTTCTTC.

The rearrangement uses TRBV6-5 and TRBJ1-6; D is uncertain. There are 13 residues in the CDR3. The V end lost 0 bases, the J end lost 10 bases, and 7 bases lay between the germline ends. The V gene's germline CDR1 is MNHEY and CDR2 SVGAGI. CDR3 residues: CASSYSAHSPLHF. The CDR3 DNA reads as TGTGCCAGCAGTTACTCAGCCCACTCACCCCTCCACTTT.

This chain joins TRBV5-6 and TRBJ1-1; maybe TRBD1 (5 bases). This CDR3 spans 12 amino acids. Germline V lookup: CDR1 SGHDT, CDR2 YYEEEE. Between the trimmed V and J ends, which lost 2 bases and 5 bases, there was a span of 7 bases. In DNA, the CDR3 is TGTGCCAGCAGCTTTGGGGCGACTGAAGCTTTCTTT. Its translation: CASSFGATEAFF.

In its sample, this clone was seen once. This sequence joins TRBV19 and TRBJ1-1, with 7 bases aligning to TRBD1. The CDR3 is made up of 16 amino acids. Germline V lookup: CDR1 LNHDA, CDR2 SQIVND (reference sequence). V lost 6 bases, J lost 1 base, and 11 bases stayed unmatched. In DNA form, the CDR3 reads TGTGCCAGTAGGGTCCCGGGAGCAGGGGGGAACACTGAAGCTTTCTTT. As protein: CASRVPGAGGNTEAFF.

This clone was counted between two and nine times. The chain uses TRBV7-9 and TRBJ1-2; perhaps TRBD1 as D (5 bases). This CDR3 comprises 14 residues. V lost 2 bases, J lost 3 bases, and 10 bases lay in between. Germline V gene data show CDR1 as SEHNR and CDR2 as FQNEAQ (reference sequence). The CDR3 DNA follows: TGTGCCAGCAGCTTATATATCAGGGACTATGGCTACACCTTC. Amino acids: CASSLYIRDYGYTF.

This clone was picked up a small number of times. CDR3 in amino acids: CASRKGTGESGYTF. CDR3 nucleotide sequence: TGCGCCAGCAGGAAAGGGACAGGGGAATCTGGCTACACCTTC. The chain has TRBV5-1 and TRBJ1-2; 10 bases line up with TRBD1. Germline V gene sequence: CDR1 SGHRS, CDR2 YFSETQ. CDR3 length: 14 amino acids. With 5 bases clipped from V and 7 bases from J, the junction kept 8 bases outside the gene matches.

This clone was counted only a few times. V usage is TRBV6-5 and J usage is TRBJ2-7; D may be TRBD2 (6 bases). The CDR3 is 15 amino acids. CDR1 MNHEY and CDR2 SVGAGI come from the germline V gene. V was clipped by 2 bases and J by 1 base, with 12 bases between them. CDR3: CASSYRSEGSYEQYF. CDR3 bases: TGTGCCAGCAGTTACCGGTCGGAGGGGTCCTACGAGCAGTACTTC.

This chain connects TRBV7-6 to TRBJ1-5; the match to TRBD1 covers 7 bases. Germline values: CDR1 SGHVS, CDR2 FNYEAQ. The J segment lost 8 bases and the V segment lost 2 bases, leaving 15 bases of the junction unmatched. The CDR3 is 17 residues long. CDR3 loop: CASSLRHPTGDNEPQHF. Here the CDR3 DNA reads TGTGCCAGCAGCTTACGGCATCCAACAGGGGATAATGAGCCCCAGCATTTT. Complete variable domain (other parts from reference TRBV7-6 and TRBJ1-5): GAGVSQSPRYKVTKRGQDVALRCDPISGHVSLYWYRQALGQGPEFLTYFNYEAQQDKSGLPNDRFSAERPEGSISTLTIQRTEQRDSAMYRCASSLRHPTGDNEPQHFGDGTRLSIL.

The gene calls are TRBV28 and TRBJ1-6, with D tentatively TRBD1 (5 bases). CDR3 length: 13 amino acids. V lost 7 bases, J lost 9 bases, and 13 bases lay in between. Germline V gene data show CDR1 as MDHEN and CDR2 as SYDVKM. The CDR3 loop reads CASMGGNRSPLHF. The CDR3 nucleotides are TGTGCCAGCATGGGGGGGAACCGTTCACCCCTCCACTTT.